Each of the 28 T cell receptor beta chains below was sequenced from the same sample in a study of blood T cell repertoires in COVID-19. Clones were read by immunoSEQ multiplex PCR, and TCRdb kept only the in-frame ones, dropping some. Among 70,000 to 90,000 clones listed, roughly 86% were seen once. The specimen sequenced was peripheral blood. The receptors originated from an elderly woman with acute or convalescent COVID-19.

This clone was counted a few times. The DNA is left out, because the CDR3 cannot be placed on it with certainty; the CDR3 is given as TCRdb lists it. The chain is built from TRBV7-8 and TRBJ1-2; the tabulated D call, TRBD1, remains unverified against the DNA. Inclusive of both ends, the CDR3 amounts to 13 amino acids. Germline V gene sequence: CDR1 SGHVS, CDR2 FQNEAQ. The CDR3 loop reads CASSLVGPGAPTF.

J is TRBJ2-5 and V is TRBV5-1, with 7 nucleotides matching TRBD2. From germline, CDR1 is SGHRS and CDR2 YFSETQ. CDR3 length: 13 residues. V was pared by 4 bases and J by 1 base, with 1 base of the junction left unmatched. The CDR3 is CASSAGVQETQYF. The CDR3 DNA reads TGCGCCAGCAGCGCGGGGGTCCAAGAGACCCAGTACTTC.

The chain has TRBV19 and TRBJ2-7, with 12 nucleotides matching TRBD1. The germline gives CDR1 LNHDA, CDR2 SQIVND (reference sequence). J gave up 4 bases and V 4 bases, and 8 bases lay outside the gene matches. The CDR3 has 16 residues. CDR3 in amino acids: CASSRGGQGAQYEQYF. The CDR3 bases are TGTGCCAGTAGTAGGGGGGGACAGGGGGCGCAGTACGAGCAGTACTTC.

V and J are TRBV10-3 and TRBJ1-1, with D hard to call. The CDR3 consists of 16 residues. The germline V gene encodes CDR1 ENHRY and CDR2 SYGVKD. The germline V and J ends were trimmed by 0 bases and 6 bases, with 17 bases remaining between them. The CDR3: CAISESPGRVNAEAFF. The CDR3 nucleotides read TGTGCCATCAGTGAGTCCCCGGGAAGGGTAAACGCTGAAGCTTTCTTT.

This clone has more than one count but fewer than ten. V is TRBV7-2 and J is TRBJ2-2; no clear D gene. V was trimmed by 4 bases and J by 4 bases, leaving 13 bases between them. The CDR3 runs 15 residues. Germline V gene sequence: CDR1 SGHTA, CDR2 FQGNSA. This CDR3 reads CASSSTPSVTGELFF. Written as DNA, the CDR3 is TGTGCCAGCAGCTCGACACCTTCGGTCACCGGGGAGCTGTTTTTT.

This clone came up once. This chain connects TRBV12-2 to TRBJ1-3; TRBD1 is taken as the D call from the table, unchecked against the DNA. TRBV12-2 is noted as a pseudogene. The CDR3 has 21 residues. The CDR3 region is CASRHLSRDRAFGGLENTIYF. The DNA for the CDR3 is TGTGCAAGTCGTCATCTCAGCCGGGACAGGGCCTTCGGGGGATTGGAAAACACCATATATTTT.

This chain connects TRBV21-1 to TRBJ1-5; TRBD1 is the table's D call and was not checked against the DNA. TRBV21-1 is deemed a pseudogene. This CDR3 is built from 18 residues. This CDR3 is CASSKGEPGGAGNQPQHF. The CDR3 nucleotides read TGTGCCAGCAGCAAAGGAGAGCCAGGGGGCGCAGGCAATCAGCCCCAGCATTTT.

The genes are TRBV29-1 and TRBJ1-5; no reliable D call. Trimming cost V 6 bases and J 3 bases, with 9 bases left between them. CDR3 size: 12 residues. From germline, CDR1 is SQVTM and CDR2 ANQGSEA. This chain's CDR3 is CSVLGPNQPQHF. The CDR3 DNA sequence: TGCAGCGTGTTGGGCCCCAATCAGCCCCAGCATTTT.

This sequence joins TRBV7-9 and TRBJ2-5; 8 bases align to TRBD1. Germline V CDR1 and CDR2: SEHNR, FQNEAQ (reference sequence). This CDR3 region has 16 residues. J lost 5 bases, V lost 4 bases, and 12 bases had no gene match. CDR3 coding DNA: TGTGCCAGCAGCTCGCCCAAACAGGGGGGTGGGGAGACCCAGTACTTC. It translates to CASSSPKQGGGETQYF.

The V gene is TRBV29-1, the J gene TRBJ2-1; D is perhaps TRBD2 (6 bases). The CDR3 is made up of 16 amino acids. Germline lookup yields CDR1 SQVTM and CDR2 ANQGSEA. Trimming removed 4 bases from V and 0 bases from J, with 16 bases in between. The CDR3 sequence: CSVVVGGYGSYNEQFF. The CDR3 DNA sequence: TGCAGCGTTGTAGTTGGAGGGTATGGCTCCTACAATGAGCAGTTCTTC.

The sample holds one count of this clone. The chain recombines TRBV5-4 with TRBJ1-3; no clear D gene. The germline CDR1 and CDR2 sequences are SGHNT and YYREEE (reference sequence). With 3 bases removed from V and 2 bases from J, the gap between germline ends came to 12 bases. The CDR3 runs 15 residues. In DNA, the CDR3 is TGTGCCAGCAGCTCCGGAGGATCTCCTGGAAACACCATATATTTT. Translation: CASSSGGSPGNTIYF.

The CDR3 region is CASSIGESSFHQPQHF. The CDR3 coding sequence is TGTGCCAGTAGTATAGGCGAGAGCTCCTTCCATCAGCCCCAGCATTTT. This rearrangement joins TRBV19 to TRBJ1-5; D call uncertain. The ends were cut back, 1 base at V and 5 bases at J, with 15 bases in the middle. The CDR3 contains 16 residues. The germline V gene encodes CDR1 LNHDA and CDR2 SQIVND (reference sequence).

This sequence joins TRBV19 and TRBJ1-5; 9 bases agree with TRBD1. CDR3 length equals 15 residues. V trimming: 6 bases; J trimming: 6 bases; junction bases outside the gene matches: 9. CDR1 LNHDA and CDR2 SQIVND come from the germline V gene (reference sequence). This chain's CDR3 is CASRTQGARGQPQHF. CDR3 DNA sequence: TGTGCCAGTAGAACACAGGGGGCACGGGGTCAGCCCCAGCATTTT.

This clone has only one observation. The V and J genes are TRBV29-1 and TRBJ2-5, with TRBD2 identical over 11 bases. The germline CDR1 and CDR2 sequences are SQVTM and ANQGSEA. The CDR3 is made up of 13 amino acids. Trimming took 4 bases from V and 4 from J; bases not matched to a gene: 2. DNA for the CDR3: TGCAGCGTTGTAGGACTAGCGGGAGAGACCCAGTACTTC. Encoded protein: CSVVGLAGETQYF.

This clone was counted at least ten times. The chain has TRBV2 and TRBJ2-3, with 8 bases that match TRBD1. The CDR3 has 13 residues. The V and J ends lost 6 bases and 2 bases, in that order; junction bases with no gene match: 1. Germline CDR1 SNHLY, CDR2 FYNNEI. The CDR3 bases are TGTGCCAGCAGGACAGGGGACACAGATACGCAGTATTTT. Its protein product is CASRTGDTDTQYF.

The chain couples TRBV9 to TRBJ2-1; 7 nucleotides align to TRBD2. The CDR3 consists of 16 residues. The V gene end was trimmed by 0 bases and the J gene end by 0 bases; junction bases not matched to a gene: 3. Per the germline V gene, CDR1 is SGDLS and CDR2 is YYNGEE. The CDR3 DNA is TGTGCCAGCAGCGTAGGCGGCGGGAGCTCCTACAATGAGCAGTTCTTC. This sequence encodes CASSVGGGSSYNEQFF.

The chain has TRBV5-8 and TRBJ2-5; D might be TRBD2 (6 bases). This CDR3 region has 13 residues. V lost 4 bases and J 5 bases, leaving 12 bases between the germline ends. Germline CDR1 SGHTS, CDR2 YDEGEE. DNA of the CDR3: TGTGCCAGCAGCCGGGAGTTGTTGGAGACCCAGTACTTC. This codes for CASSRELLETQYF.

The chain uses TRBV24-1 and TRBJ2-4; 8 positions match TRBD2. V was clipped by 1 base and J by 3 bases; unmatched bases: 7. Germline V CDR1 and CDR2: KGHDR, SFDVKD. The CDR3 is made up of 17 amino acids. DNA for the CDR3: TGTGCCACCAGTGATTTCCGGGGGGGACTTGGCAAAAACATTCAGTACTTC. Translating it yields CATSDFRGGLGKNIQYF.

With regard to this clone: Other DNA sequences from this sample encode an identical CDR3 as well. This sequence joins TRBV3-1 (or the pseudogene TRBV3-2) and TRBJ1-3, with unresolved D. This CDR3 has 16 amino acids. V was shortened by 0 bases and J by 0 bases, with 9 bases between the two germline ends. The V gene's germline CDR1 is LGHDT and CDR2 YNNKEL (reference sequence). CDR3 residues: CASSQDHLSSGNTIYF. The DNA of the CDR3 is TGTGCCAGCAGCCAAGATCACCTCAGCTCTGGAAACACCATATATTTT.

The CDR3 sequence is CASSPRAGTGELFF. The CDR3 DNA is TGTGCCAGCAGCCCCCGGGCGGGTACCGGGGAGCTGTTTTTT. The chain carries TRBV11-3 and TRBJ2-2; TRBD2 is a possible D gene (5 bases). CDR3 size: 14 residues. V was cut by 5 bases and J by 5 bases, with 12 bases left in between. Germline V CDR1 and CDR2: SGHNT, YENEEA.

CDR3 in DNA: TGTGCCAGCAGCTTACGGGCTAGCGGGGCGGCTAGCACAGATACGCAGTATTTT. Translating it yields CASSLRASGAASTDTQYF. The chain links TRBV7-8 to TRBJ2-3, with 9 bases that match TRBD2. V lost 2 bases, J lost 0 bases, and 9 bases stayed unmatched. The CDR3 covers 18 residues. CDR1 and CDR2 from the germline V gene are SGHVS and FQNEAQ.

The chain uses TRBV6-6 and TRBJ1-2; TRBD1 matches at 7 bases. The V segment lost 6 bases and the J segment 8 bases; nucleotides outside the gene matches: 9. The CDR3 totals 13 residues. CDR1 MNHNY and CDR2 SVGAGI come from the germline V gene (reference sequence). CDR3: CASSENTGEGYTF. Written as DNA, the CDR3 is TGTGCCAGCAGCGAAAATACAGGGGAGGGCTACACCTTC.

The V call is TRBV6-5, the J call TRBJ2-2, with 7 nucleotides matching TRBD2. The CDR3 contains 15 residues. Per germline, CDR1 MNHEY and CDR2 SVGAGI. Trimming at V came to 6 bases and at J to 2 bases, leaving 6 bases not matched to a gene. The CDR3 bases are TGTGCCAGCAGCCCGGGACTACCAAACACCGGGGAGCTGTTTTTT. Protein sequence: CASSPGLPNTGELFF.

This chain connects TRBV10-3 to TRBJ1-3, with 9 bases that match TRBD1. The CDR3 extends over 16 amino acids. Germline assignment: CDR1 ENHRY and CDR2 SYGVKD. Germline trimming cut 10 bases from V and 0 bases from J; bases unmatched to any gene: 10. CDR3 DNA sequence: TGTGCCACCGGGGGACAGGGTGCCTTCTCTGGAAACACCATATATTTT. Its protein is CATGGQGAFSGNTIYF.

The V and J genes are TRBV5-1 and TRBJ1-2, with a possible D match to TRBD1 (6 bases). CDR1 and CDR2 from the germline V gene are SGHRS and YFSETQ. The CDR3 extends over 15 amino acids. Trimming stripped 5 bases from V and 4 bases from J, with 18 bases between. CDR3 loop: CASREDGLGGYGYTF. CDR3 sequence (DNA): TGCGCCAGCAGAGAGGACGGCCTAGGGGGCTATGGCTACACCTTC.

The chain couples TRBV6-5 to TRBJ2-7; 7 bases are a match to TRBD2. The J segment lost 5 bases and the V segment lost 7 bases, leaving 11 bases of the junction unmatched. The germline V gene encodes CDR1 MNHEY and CDR2 SVGAGI. This CDR3 is 14 amino acids long. The CDR3, as DNA: TGTGCCAGCACCTCACCGGGGGGAGGGAACGAGCAGTACTTC. It yields the protein CASTSPGGGNEQYF.

This rearrangement joins TRBV5-4 to TRBJ2-3, with D perhaps matching TRBD2 (5 bases). The CDR3 is made up of 16 amino acids. Germline V gene lookup returns CDR1 SGHNT and CDR2 YYREEE (reference sequence). The V end was cut by 3 bases, the J end by 6 bases, with 20 bases between. CDR3 sequence reads: CASSYWTSPLLDTQYF. Here the CDR3 DNA reads TGTGCCAGCAGCTACTGGACTTCACCCCTGTTGGATACGCAGTATTTT.

This chain uses TRBV19 with TRBJ2-1; TRBD1 is a possible D gene (6 bases). Germline CDR1 and CDR2: LNHDA and SQIVND (reference sequence). The CDR3 runs to 13 residues. Deletions cut 5 bases from V and 5 bases from J, with 10 bases between. The CDR3 here is CASSPGTHNEQFF. CDR3 nucleotide sequence: TGTGCCAGTAGTCCTGGGACACACAATGAGCAGTTCTTC.